The rows below give T cell receptor beta chains drawn from one sample of a study. MiXCR was run by TCRdb on the RT-PCR reads, yielding one entry per CDR3 protein. The sample consists of around 700,000 distinct CDR3 sequences, approximately 15% of them appearing once. Input material: memory CD4+ T cells from blood. All receptors derive from a female donor in good health, serving as a healthy control. The CDR3 runs from the conserved cysteine through the conserved F or W. Fields, in order: D gene, J gene, clone size, V gene, CDR3 DNA, CDR3 protein. A D gene is named only where the DNA matches it firmly. Clone size is stated in some rows and not others, as once, few, many or a class when expanded.

d_call: .; j_call: TRBJ2-3; clone_size: .; v_call: TRBV30; cdr3_nt: TGTGCCTGGAGTATAGGTCAGAACACAGATACGCAGTATTTT; cdr3_aa: CAWSIGQNTDTQYF
d_call: TRBD1; j_call: TRBJ2-1; clone_size: few; v_call: TRBV2; cdr3_nt: TGTGCCAGCAGTGTGGCAGGGGGCAATGAGCAGTTCTTC; cdr3_aa: CASSVAGGNEQFF
d_call: .; j_call: TRBJ2-1; clone_size: few; v_call: TRBV7-2; cdr3_nt: TGTGCCAGCAGCTTTGGGGGGCCATATAGATACAATGAGCAGTTCTTC; cdr3_aa: CASSFGGPYRYNEQFF
d_call: .; j_call: TRBJ2-1; clone_size: .; v_call: TRBV9; cdr3_nt: TGTGCCAGCAGCGTAAAGCCTTCCGGGGGCGGGGATGAGCAGTTCTTC; cdr3_aa: CASSVKPSGGGDEQFF
d_call: TRBD1; j_call: TRBJ2-1; clone_size: .; v_call: TRBV14; cdr3_nt: TGTGCCAGCAGCCAAGATATTGGGACAGCCTACAATGAGCAGTTCTTC; cdr3_aa: CASSQDIGTAYNEQFF
d_call: .; j_call: TRBJ2-2; clone_size: .; v_call: TRBV24-1; cdr3_nt: TGTGCCACCAGTGATTTTGGGGAGGTACACACCGGGGAGCTGTTTTTT; cdr3_aa: CATSDFGEVHTGELFF
d_call: .; j_call: TRBJ1-5; clone_size: few; v_call: TRBV18; cdr3_nt: TGTGCCAGCTCCCGGGACGGGCAAGATCAGCCCCAGCATTTT; cdr3_aa: CASSRDGQDQPQHF
d_call: TRBD2; j_call: TRBJ2-1; clone_size: many; v_call: TRBV5-1; cdr3_nt: TGCGCCAGCAGCTTGGGCGGGAGATCGGAGAATGAGCAGTTCTTC; cdr3_aa: CASSLGGRSENEQFF
d_call: TRBD1; j_call: TRBJ1-1; clone_size: few; v_call: TRBV20-1; cdr3_nt: TGCAGTGCTAGAGATCCGGACAGGGACACTGAAGCTTTCTTT; cdr3_aa: CSARDPDRDTEAFF
d_call: TRBD1; j_call: TRBJ1-6; clone_size: few; v_call: TRBV6-5; cdr3_nt: TGTGCCAGCAGTTACCTAGGGGGGACAGGGGGCGAATCACCCCTCCACTTT; cdr3_aa: CASSYLGGTGGESPLHF
d_call: TRBD1; j_call: TRBJ2-1; clone_size: many; v_call: TRBV10-3; cdr3_nt: TGTGCCATCAGTGGCCGGGACAGGGGTTACAATGAGCAGTTCTTC; cdr3_aa: CAISGRDRGYNEQFF
d_call: TRBD2; j_call: TRBJ2-5; clone_size: .; v_call: TRBV7-9; cdr3_nt: TGTGCCAGCAATCCGGGAGGGGAGACCCAGTACTTC; cdr3_aa: CASNPGGETQYF
d_call: .; j_call: TRBJ1-1; clone_size: .; v_call: TRBV24-1; cdr3_nt: TGTGCCACCCTTAGGTCCGAACGGAGGCACACTGAAGCTTTCTTT; cdr3_aa: CATLRSERRHTEAFF
d_call: .; j_call: TRBJ1-2; clone_size: .; v_call: TRBV28; cdr3_nt: TGTGCCAGCCAATTGGACAGTAACTATGGCTACACCTTC; cdr3_aa: CASQLDSNYGYTF